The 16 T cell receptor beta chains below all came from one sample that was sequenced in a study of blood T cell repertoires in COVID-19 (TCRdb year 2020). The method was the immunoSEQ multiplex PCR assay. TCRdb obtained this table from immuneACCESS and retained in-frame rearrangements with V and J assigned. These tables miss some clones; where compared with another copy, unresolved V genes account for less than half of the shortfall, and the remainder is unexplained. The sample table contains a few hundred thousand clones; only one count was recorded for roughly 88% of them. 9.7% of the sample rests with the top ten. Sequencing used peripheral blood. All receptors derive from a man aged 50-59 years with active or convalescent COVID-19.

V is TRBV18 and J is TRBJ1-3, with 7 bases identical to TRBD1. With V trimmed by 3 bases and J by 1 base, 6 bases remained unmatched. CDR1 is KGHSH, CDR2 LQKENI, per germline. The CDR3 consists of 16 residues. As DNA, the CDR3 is TGTGCCAGCTCACCCGACAGGGTGGGGTCTGGAAACACCATATATTTT. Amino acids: CASSPDRVGSGNTIYF. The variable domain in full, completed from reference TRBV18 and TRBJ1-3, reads NAGVMQNPRHLVRRRGQEARLRCSPMKGHSHVYWYRQLPEEGLKFMVYLQKENIIDESGMPKERFSAEFPKEGPSILRIQQVVRGDSAAYFCASSPDRVGSGNTIYFGEGSWLTVV.

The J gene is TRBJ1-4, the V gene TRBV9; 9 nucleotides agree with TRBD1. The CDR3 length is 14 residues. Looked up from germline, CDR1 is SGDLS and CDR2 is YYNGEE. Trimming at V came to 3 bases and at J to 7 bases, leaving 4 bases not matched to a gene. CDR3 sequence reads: CASSAGTGFEKLFF. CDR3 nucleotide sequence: TGTGCCAGCAGCGCCGGGACAGGGTTTGAAAAACTGTTTTTT.

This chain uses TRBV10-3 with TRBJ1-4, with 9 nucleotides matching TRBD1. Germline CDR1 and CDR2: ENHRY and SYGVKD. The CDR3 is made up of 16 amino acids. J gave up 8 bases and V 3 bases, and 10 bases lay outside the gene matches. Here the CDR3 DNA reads TGTGCCATCAGTGAAGGGGTACAGGGGGCTGGCGAAAAACTGTTTTTT. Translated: CAISEGVQGAGEKLFF.

CDR3 in amino acids: CASTLSSGSQGGTGELFF. The CDR3 region has the DNA TGTGCCAGCACCCTGAGTAGCGGGAGTCAAGGGGGTACCGGGGAGCTGTTTTTT. The chain uses TRBV28 and TRBJ2-2; 9 nucleotides match TRBD2. CDR3 length: 18 amino acids. V was pared by 7 bases and J by 5 bases, with 17 bases of the junction left unmatched. The V gene's germline CDR1 is MDHEN and CDR2 SYDVKM.

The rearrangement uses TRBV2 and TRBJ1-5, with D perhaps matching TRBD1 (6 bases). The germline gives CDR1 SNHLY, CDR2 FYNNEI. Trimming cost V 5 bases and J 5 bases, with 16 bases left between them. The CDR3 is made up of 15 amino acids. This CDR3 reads CASSRTDPRDQPQHF. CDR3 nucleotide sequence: TGTGCCAGCAGTCGGACAGACCCACGAGATCAGCCCCAGCATTTT. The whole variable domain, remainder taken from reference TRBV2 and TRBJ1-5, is EPEVTQTPSHQVTQMGQEVILRCVPISNHLYFYWYRQILGQKVEFLVSFYNNEISEKSEIFDDQFSVERPDGSNFTLKIRSTKLEDSAMYFCASSRTDPRDQPQHFGDGTRLSIL.

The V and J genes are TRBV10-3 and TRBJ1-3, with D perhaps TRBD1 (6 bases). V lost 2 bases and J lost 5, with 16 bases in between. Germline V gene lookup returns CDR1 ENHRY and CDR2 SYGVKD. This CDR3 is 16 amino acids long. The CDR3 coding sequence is TGTGCCATCAGTGAGCCTCGGACAGCCATCCGAAACACCATATATTTT. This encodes CAISEPRTAIRNTIYF.

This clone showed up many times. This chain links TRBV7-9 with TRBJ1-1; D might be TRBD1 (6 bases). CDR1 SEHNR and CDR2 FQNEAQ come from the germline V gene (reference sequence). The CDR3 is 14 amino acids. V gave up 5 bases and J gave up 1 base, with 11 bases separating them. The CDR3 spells CASSTNRENTEAFF. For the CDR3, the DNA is TGTGCCAGCAGCACTAACAGGGAGAACACTGAAGCTTTCTTT.

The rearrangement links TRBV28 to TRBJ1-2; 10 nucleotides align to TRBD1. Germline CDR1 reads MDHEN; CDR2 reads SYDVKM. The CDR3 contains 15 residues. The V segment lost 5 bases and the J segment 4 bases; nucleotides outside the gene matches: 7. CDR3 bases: TGTGCCAGCAGTAGGACAGGGGGGATTTTCTATGGCTACACCTTC. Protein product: CASSRTGGIFYGYTF.

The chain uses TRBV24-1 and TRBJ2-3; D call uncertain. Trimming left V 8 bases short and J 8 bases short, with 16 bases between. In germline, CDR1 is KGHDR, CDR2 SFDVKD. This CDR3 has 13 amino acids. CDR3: CATKKVGVSTQYF. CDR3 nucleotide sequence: TGTGCCACCAAAAAGGTAGGAGTCTCTACGCAGTATTTT.

The CDR3 spells CSVGLSSTDTQYF. The CDR3 coding sequence is TGCAGCGTCGGTCTTTCAAGCACAGATACGCAGTATTTT. The chain has TRBV29-1 and TRBJ2-3; no firm D call. Per germline, CDR1 SQVTM and CDR2 ANQGSEA. Trimming shortened V by 6 bases and J by 0 bases, and 10 bases separated the two germline ends. The length of the CDR3 is 13 residues.

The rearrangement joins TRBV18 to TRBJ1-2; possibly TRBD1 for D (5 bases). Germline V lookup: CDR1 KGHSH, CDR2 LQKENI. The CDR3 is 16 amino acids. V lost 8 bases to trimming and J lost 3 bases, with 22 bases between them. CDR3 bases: TGTGCCAGCCAAATCGGAGGAGGGGCTGTATACTATGGCTACACCTTC. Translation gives CASQIGGGAVYYGYTF.

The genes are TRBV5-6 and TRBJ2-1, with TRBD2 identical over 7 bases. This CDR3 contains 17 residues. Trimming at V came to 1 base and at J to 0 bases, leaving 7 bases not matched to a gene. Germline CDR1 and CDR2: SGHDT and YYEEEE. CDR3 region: CASSLPSGVHSYNEQFF. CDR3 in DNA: TGTGCCAGCAGCTTGCCCAGCGGGGTACACTCCTACAATGAGCAGTTCTTC.

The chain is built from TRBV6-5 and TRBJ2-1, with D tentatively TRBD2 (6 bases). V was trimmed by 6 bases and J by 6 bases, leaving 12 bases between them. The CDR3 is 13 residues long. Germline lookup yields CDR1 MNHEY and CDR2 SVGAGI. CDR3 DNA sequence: TGTGCCAGCAGGTACGGGACTCTCAATGAGCAGTTCTTC. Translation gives CASRYGTLNEQFF.

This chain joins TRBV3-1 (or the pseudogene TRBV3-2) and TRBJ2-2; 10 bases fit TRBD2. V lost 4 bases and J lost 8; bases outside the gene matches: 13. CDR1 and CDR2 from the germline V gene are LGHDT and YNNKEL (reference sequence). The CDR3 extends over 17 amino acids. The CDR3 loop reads CASSPPSGGASGGELFF. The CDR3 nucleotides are TGTGCCAGCAGCCCCCCCAGCGGGGGGGCTTCTGGGGGGGAGCTGTTTTTT.

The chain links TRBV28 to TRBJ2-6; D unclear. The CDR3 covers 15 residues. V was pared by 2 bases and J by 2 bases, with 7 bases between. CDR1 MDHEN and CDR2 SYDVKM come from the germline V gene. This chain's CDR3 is CASSLSTPGANVLTF. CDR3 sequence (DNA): TGTGCCAGCAGTTTAAGCACCCCTGGGGCCAACGTCCTGACTTTC.

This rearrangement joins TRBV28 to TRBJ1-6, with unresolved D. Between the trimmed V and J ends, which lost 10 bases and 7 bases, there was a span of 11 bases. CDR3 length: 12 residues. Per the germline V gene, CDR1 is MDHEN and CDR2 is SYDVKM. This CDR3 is CATRERNSPLHF. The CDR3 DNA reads TGTGCCACTCGCGAACGGAATTCACCCCTCCACTTT.